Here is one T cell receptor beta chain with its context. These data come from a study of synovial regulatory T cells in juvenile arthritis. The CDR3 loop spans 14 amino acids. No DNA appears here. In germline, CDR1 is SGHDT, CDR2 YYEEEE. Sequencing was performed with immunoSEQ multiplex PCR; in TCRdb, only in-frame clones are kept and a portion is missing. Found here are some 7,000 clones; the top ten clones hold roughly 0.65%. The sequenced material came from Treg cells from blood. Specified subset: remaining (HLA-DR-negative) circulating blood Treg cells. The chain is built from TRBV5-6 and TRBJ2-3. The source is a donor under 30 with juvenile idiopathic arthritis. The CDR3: CASSLRPITDTQYF.